The 21 T cell receptor beta chains given below trace back to one sample, sequenced in a study of cytomegalovirus exposure and HLA in healthy donors. Use of 60 Vbeta and 13 Jbeta primers characterized the PCR. Assay: immunoSEQ multiplex PCR; the TCRdb copy retains only in-frame clones and omits some. The repertoire holds around 150,000 clones, around 80% seen once, with approximately 2% in the top ten. Sequencing used PBMCs. These receptors came from a young man in good health and CMV-seronegative.

As for this clone: The sample contains more than one DNA sequence encoding this CDR3. CDR3 region: CASSLGGNEQFF. DNA for the CDR3: TGCGCCAGCAGCTTGGGAGGTAATGAGCAGTTCTTC. This sequence joins TRBV5-1 and TRBJ2-1; no firm D call. This CDR3 comprises 12 residues. Trimming cost V 0 bases and J 7 bases, with 5 bases left between them. CDR1 is SGHRS, CDR2 YFSETQ, per germline. Full variable domain (rest looked up from reference TRBV5-1 and TRBJ2-1): KAGVTQTPRYLIKTRGQQVTLSCSPISGHRSVSWYQQTPGQGLQFLFEYFSETQRNKGNFPGRFSGRQFSNSRSEMNVSTLELGDSALYLCASSLGGNEQFFGPGTRLTVL.

The table lists this clone with a count of one. V is TRBV5-4 and J is TRBJ2-2, with D perhaps TRBD2 (6 bases). In germline, CDR1 is SGHNT, CDR2 YYREEE (reference sequence). Trimming took 0 bases from V and 6 from J, leaving 9 bases between them. The CDR3 sequence is 14 residues long. Here the CDR3 DNA reads TGTGCCAGCAGCTTGGCCGGGGGAGCCGGGGAGCTGTTTTTT. Translating gives CASSLAGGAGELFF.

This rearrangement joins TRBV27 to TRBJ2-7, with 9 bases identical to TRBD1. Germline V lookup: CDR1 MNHEY, CDR2 SMNVEV (reference sequence). J gave up 1 base and V 4 bases, and 2 bases lay outside the gene matches. The CDR3 contains 14 residues. CDR3 coding DNA: TGTGCCAGCAGTTCGACAGGGGGATCCTACGAGCAGTACTTC. Translated, it gives CASSSTGGSYEQYF.

The chain joins TRBV7-2 to TRBJ2-5; tentatively, D is TRBD1 (6 bases). Trimming removed 4 bases from V and 2 bases from J, with 17 bases in between. The germline CDR1 and CDR2 sequences are SGHTA and FQGNSA. This CDR3 is 16 amino acids long. The CDR3 loop is CASSSPRGQLQETQYF. CDR3 nucleotide sequence: TGTGCCAGCAGCTCACCCCGAGGACAGTTACAAGAGACCCAGTACTTC.

The chain has TRBV5-6 and TRBJ1-1; D gene ambiguous. V shed 1 base and J shed 8 bases, with 9 bases lying between them. CDR3 size: 12 residues. Germline values: CDR1 SGHDT, CDR2 YYEEEE. CDR3 residues: CASSLLQREAFF. CDR3 coding DNA: TGTGCCAGCAGCTTGCTACAGCGGGAAGCTTTCTTT.

This clone occurred a few times. The rearrangement links TRBV5-6 to TRBJ2-7; D ambiguous. Germline V gene lookup returns CDR1 SGHDT and CDR2 YYEEEE. Trimming pared 4 bases from V and 2 bases from J, leaving 10 bases between. The CDR3 is 13 residues long. The CDR3 DNA reads TGTGCCAGCAGCCCTGTTACACCCTACGAGCAGTACTTC. Translating gives CASSPVTPYEQYF. Supplemented by reference TRBV5-6 and TRBJ2-7, the full variable domain reads DAGVTQSPTHLIKTRGQQVTLRCSPKSGHDTVSWYQQALGQGPQFIFQYYEEEERQRGNFPDRFSGHQFPNYSSELNVNALLLGDSALYLCASSPVTPYEQYFGPGTRLTVT.

The chain links TRBV10-3 to TRBJ1-1, with a tentative D call TRBD1 (5 bases). Trimming took off 7 bases at V and 5 bases at J, with 20 bases between the two ends. The germline V gene has CDR1 ENHRY and CDR2 SYGVKD. The CDR3 consists of 15 residues. The CDR3 DNA follows: TGTGCCATCAAAATCGGGGACTTCGAGGCAACTGAAGCTTTCTTT. The encoded protein is CAIKIGDFEATEAFF.

The chain joins TRBV10-3 to TRBJ2-7; 7 bases match TRBD1. The CDR3 is made up of 14 amino acids. Germline trimming cut 9 bases from V and 0 bases from J; bases unmatched to any gene: 8. Germline loops: CDR1 ENHRY, CDR2 SYGVKD. CDR3 DNA: TGTGCCATAGCGCAGGGGGAAGACTCCTACGAGCAGTACTTC. Residues: CAIAQGEDSYEQYF.

The rearrangement joins TRBV7-9 to TRBJ2-1; D is undetermined. CDR3 length equals 16 residues. V lost 2 bases, J lost 2 bases, and 13 bases lay in between. Per germline, CDR1 SEHNR and CDR2 FQNEAQ (reference sequence). The CDR3: CASSLRATAAYNEQFF. The DNA of the CDR3 is TGTGCCAGCAGCTTACGAGCAACTGCGGCCTACAATGAGCAGTTCTTC.

Worth noting for this clone: A read error may explain this, as a much larger clone is one base away. Other DNA sequences in this sample translate to the same CDR3. The J gene is TRBJ2-6, the V gene TRBV6-6; D call uncertain. CDR3 length: 12 residues. Looked up from germline, CDR1 is MNHNY and CDR2 is SVGAGI (reference sequence). The CDR3 region is CATFSGANVLTF. The CDR3 region has the DNA TGCGCCACCTTTTCTGGGGCCAACGTCCTGACTTTC.

This rearrangement joins TRBV19 to TRBJ2-6, with D maybe TRBD2 (6 bases). Germline V gene data show CDR1 as LNHDA and CDR2 as SQIVND (reference sequence). Between the trimmed V and J ends, which lost 3 bases and 0 bases, there was a span of 12 bases. The CDR3 runs 17 residues. The CDR3, as DNA: TGTGCCAGTAGTATTCGGGACTCCAGCTCTGGGGCCAACGTCCTGACTTTC. This encodes CASSIRDSSSGANVLTF.

This chain connects TRBV5-4 to TRBJ2-1, with D perhaps matching TRBD1 (5 bases). CDR3 size: 16 residues. Germline V gene sequence: CDR1 SGHNT, CDR2 YYREEE (reference sequence). V lost 0 bases to trimming and J lost 2 bases, with 12 bases between them. The DNA of the CDR3 is TGTGCCAGCAGCTTGGCTTCGGCAGGGACCTACAATGAGCAGTTCTTC. Protein product: CASSLASAGTYNEQFF.

The chain employs TRBV6-5 and TRBJ1-1; no clear D. Germline V gene lookup returns CDR1 MNHEY and CDR2 SVGAGI. CDR3 length: 15 residues. V was shortened by 0 bases and J by 8 bases, with 16 bases between the two germline ends. The DNA for the CDR3 is TGTGCCAGCAGTTACTCCTACGAGGGTGGTTGGGAAGCTTTCTTT. It specifies CASSYSYEGGWEAFF.

The V gene is TRBV7-8, the J gene TRBJ2-3, with a weak D call TRBD1 (6 bases). CDR1 is SGHVS and CDR2 is FQNEAQ in the germline V gene. V lost 3 bases to trimming and J lost 8 bases, with 15 bases between them. The CDR3 runs 14 residues. The CDR3 loop reads CASSFGQPSGTQYF. CDR3 bases: TGTGCCAGCAGCTTCGGACAGCCCAGTGGTACGCAGTATTTT.

This CDR3 is CASSYWAGDGQPQHF. CDR3 sequence (DNA): TGTGCCAGCAGTTACTGGGCAGGGGATGGTCAGCCCCAGCATTTT. The chain has TRBV6-6 and TRBJ1-5; a weak D match, TRBD1 (6 bases). The CDR3 sequence is 15 residues long. Trimming took 1 base from V and 6 from J, leaving 13 bases between them. In germline, CDR1 is MNHNY, CDR2 SVGAGI (reference sequence).

This clone was picked up a small number of times. The CDR3 DNA is TGTGCCACGTGGACAGGGGGATACTATGGCTACACCTTC. Translating it yields CATWTGGYYGYTF. The chain couples TRBV28 to TRBJ1-2; 10 nucleotides match TRBD1. The germline gives CDR1 MDHEN, CDR2 SYDVKM. This CDR3 is built from 13 residues. V lost 10 bases and J lost 3; bases outside the gene matches: 5.

V and J are TRBV2 and TRBJ2-5; perhaps TRBD2 as D (6 bases). The CDR3 loop spans 16 amino acids. Germline lookup yields CDR1 SNHLY and CDR2 FYNNEI. V shed 4 bases and J shed 6 bases, with 21 bases lying between them. CDR3 sequence reads: CASSVSSGLEQKTQYF. DNA of the CDR3: TGTGCCAGCAGTGTATCGAGCGGGCTGGAGCAGAAGACCCAGTACTTC.

This chain connects TRBV2 to TRBJ2-1; 9 nucleotides match TRBD2. This CDR3 spans 19 amino acids. V was clipped by 3 bases and J by 3 bases; unmatched bases: 15. Germline values: CDR1 SNHLY, CDR2 FYNNEI. The CDR3 nucleotides read TGTGCCAGCAGTGATGACCCTTGGAGCGGGGGGCTCCTCTACAATGAGCAGTTCTTC. Translated: CASSDDPWSGGLLYNEQFF.

This clone was observed a handful of times. The V and J genes are TRBV18 and TRBJ1-5; 8 nucleotides align to TRBD1. This CDR3 region has 14 residues. With 3 bases clipped from V and 3 bases from J, the junction kept 1 base outside the gene matches. The germline gives CDR1 KGHSH, CDR2 LQKENI. The CDR3 protein is CASSPGQANQPQHF. The CDR3 DNA sequence: TGTGCCAGCTCACCGGGACAGGCCAATCAGCCCCAGCATTTT.

The rearrangement uses TRBV2 and TRBJ1-1; 7 nucleotides line up with TRBD1. J lost 7 bases, V lost 6 bases, and 2 bases had no gene match. Germline V gene data show CDR1 as SNHLY and CDR2 as FYNNEI. The CDR3 length is 11 residues. The CDR3 nucleotides read TGTGCCAGCAGGCAGGGGGTTGAAGCTTTCTTT. Amino acids: CASRQGVEAFF.

This sequence joins TRBV28 and TRBJ2-4; TRBD2 might be the D (6 bases). Germline V gene lookup returns CDR1 MDHEN and CDR2 SYDVKM. The length of the CDR3 is 16 residues. V lost 6 bases and J 1 base, leaving 16 bases between the germline ends. The CDR3 protein is CASRKWGVSAKNIQYF. The DNA of the CDR3 is TGTGCCAGCAGAAAATGGGGGGTGTCCGCCAAAAACATTCAGTACTTC.